This passage covers 18 T cell receptor beta chains from one sample sequenced in a study of blood T cell repertoires in COVID-19. Profiling relied on immunoSEQ multiplex PCR, and the TCRdb table lists in-frame clones only, not all of them. The sample has around 80,000 clones, about four fifths seen once. The sample taken for sequencing was peripheral blood. Receptors were obtained from a man older than 75 with acute or convalescent COVID-19.

The V gene is TRBV5-1, the J gene TRBJ1-5; D perhaps matches TRBD1 (5 bases). V dropped 2 bases and J dropped 2 bases, with 8 bases sitting between them. The CDR3 loop spans 14 amino acids. CDR1 is SGHRS and CDR2 is YFSETQ in the germline V gene. The DNA of the CDR3 is TGCGCCAGCAGCTTAGGAGGGGGCAATCAGCCCCAGCATTTT. Translating gives CASSLGGGNQPQHF.

The rearrangement uses TRBV6-1 and TRBJ2-5, with D tentatively TRBD2 (6 bases). Germline V gives CDR1 MNHNS, CDR2 SASEGT. With 7 bases removed from V and 5 bases from J, the gap between germline ends came to 17 bases. CDR3 length: 14 residues. The CDR3 DNA follows: TGTGCCAGCACGGTAGGAGGGGCTGGGGAGACCCAGTACTTC. It codes for CASTVGGAGETQYF.

The J gene is TRBJ1-5, the V gene TRBV25-1; possible D gene TRBD1, 5 bases. Per the germline V gene, CDR1 is MGHDK and CDR2 is SYGVNS. V was trimmed by 3 bases and J by 2 bases, leaving 8 bases between them. The CDR3 has 14 amino acids. This CDR3 is CASSDPRGNQPQHF. In DNA, the CDR3 is TGTGCCAGCAGTGACCCCAGGGGCAATCAGCCCCAGCATTTT.

The chain uses TRBV28 and TRBJ2-5; 8 bases map to TRBD1. V shed 6 bases, J shed 6 bases, and the junction held 12 bases outside the gene matches. The CDR3 is 15 amino acids. Germline CDR1 and CDR2: MDHEN and SYDVKM. The CDR3 coding sequence is TGTGCCAGCAGCGACCCCGATGGACAGGGAAAGACCCAGTACTTC. Residues: CASSDPDGQGKTQYF.

CDR3 amino acids: CASTDRGASTDTQYF. CDR3 coding DNA: TGTGCCAGTACAGACAGGGGCGCTAGCACAGATACGCAGTATTTT. The gene calls are TRBV19 and TRBJ2-3; 8 nucleotides agree with TRBD1. J was trimmed by 0 bases and V by 7 bases; bases with no gene match: 6. The length of the CDR3 is 15 residues. CDR1 is LNHDA, CDR2 SQIVND, per germline (reference sequence).

V and J are TRBV4-1 and TRBJ1-4; 9 bases fit TRBD1. The CDR3 extends over 14 amino acids. CDR1 MGHRA and CDR2 YSYEKL come from the germline V gene. V lost 5 bases to trimming and J lost 8 bases; unmatched junction nucleotides: 6. The CDR3 protein is CASSYRGREEKLFF. CDR3 nucleotide sequence: TGCGCCAGCAGCTACAGGGGGCGTGAGGAAAAACTGTTTTTT.

The CDR3 DNA reads as TGTGCCAGCAGCTTAGCTTTCGACGGACAGGGCACTGAAGCTTTCTTT. As protein: CASSLAFDGQGTEAFF. The chain combines TRBV7-2 with TRBJ1-1, with 8 bases aligning to TRBD1. Germline trimming cut 0 bases from V and 4 bases from J; bases unmatched to any gene: 7. The CDR3 sequence is 16 residues long. Per germline, CDR1 SGHTA and CDR2 FQGNSA.

The V gene is TRBV29-1, the J gene TRBJ1-3; D ambiguous. V was shortened by 6 bases and J by 0 bases, with 3 bases between the two germline ends. The CDR3 is 11 amino acids. Germline assignment: CDR1 SQVTM and CDR2 ANQGSEA. CDR3 DNA sequence: TGCAGCGTCCGCTCTGGAAACACCATATATTTT. It encodes CSVRSGNTIYF.

The V call is TRBV12-3 or TRBV12-4, the J call TRBJ1-2; D remains ambiguous. Trimming left V 3 bases short and J 7 bases short, with 12 bases between. This CDR3 is 13 amino acids long. CDR3 nucleotide sequence: TGTGCCAGCAGTTTCAGTTTGATCGCTGGCTACACCTTC. This encodes CASSFSLIAGYTF.

The chain links TRBV11-3 to TRBJ2-6; 10 nucleotides line up with TRBD1. The CDR3 spans 17 residues. Germline V gene lookup returns CDR1 SGHNT and CDR2 YENEEA. V shed 5 bases, J shed 2 bases, and the junction held 6 bases outside the gene matches. CDR3 sequence reads: CASSTRTGGAGANVLTF. CDR3 DNA sequence: TGTGCCAGCAGCACTCGGACAGGGGGTGCTGGGGCCAACGTCCTGACTTTC.

This chain joins TRBV6-5 and TRBJ1-4, with D perhaps matching TRBD1 (6 bases). The CDR3 loop spans 14 amino acids. V dropped 7 bases and J dropped 6 bases, with 15 bases sitting between them. Germline V gene data show CDR1 as MNHEY and CDR2 as SVGAGI. The CDR3 sequence is CASKRGTGYEKLFF. The DNA of the CDR3 is TGTGCCAGCAAGAGGGGAACAGGGTATGAAAAACTGTTTTTT.

The genes are TRBV5-6 and TRBJ1-4; D unresolved. V lost 0 bases and J 7 bases, leaving 13 bases between the germline ends. The germline V gene has CDR1 SGHDT and CDR2 YYEEEE. This CDR3 is 15 amino acids long. The DNA of the CDR3 is TGTGCCAGCAGCTTGGCGAGGGCGTCCGGTGAAAAACTGTTTTTT. This encodes CASSLARASGEKLFF.

This clone has more than one count but fewer than ten. The rearrangement links TRBV5-5 to TRBJ1-2; no definite D call. This CDR3 is built from 13 residues. Germline assignment: CDR1 SGHKS and CDR2 YYEKEE (reference sequence). Between the trimmed V and J ends, which lost 0 bases and 3 bases, there was a span of 6 bases. This CDR3 is CASSLEQDYGYTF. The DNA of the CDR3 is TGTGCCAGCAGCTTGGAGCAAGACTATGGCTACACCTTC.

A word on this clone: The same CDR3 can be traced to other DNA sequences in this sample. V and J are TRBV5-1 and TRBJ2-2, with 9 bases aligning to TRBD2. Germline CDR1 is SGHRS and CDR2 is YFSETQ. Trimming at V came to 0 bases and at J to 3 bases, leaving 3 bases not matched to a gene. The CDR3 is made up of 16 amino acids. The CDR3 DNA is TGCGCCAGCAGCTTGGTTCCTAGCGGGGACACCGGGGAGCTGTTTTTT. As protein: CASSLVPSGDTGELFF. Combining the CDR3 with reference TRBV5-1 and TRBJ2-2 gives the whole variable domain KAGVTQTPRYLIKTRGQQVTLSCSPISGHRSVSWYQQTPGQGLQFLFEYFSETQRNKGNFPGRFSGRQFSNSRSEMNVSTLELGDSALYLCASSLVPSGDTGELFFGEGSRLTVL.

This chain joins TRBV5-3 and TRBJ1-3; no reliable D call. TRBV5-3 is an open reading frame whose function is uncertain. V shed 0 bases and J shed 4 bases, with 14 bases lying between them. The CDR3 has 16 amino acids. The CDR3 reads CARSLGCRRSGNTIYF. The CDR3 DNA sequence: TGTGCCAGAAGCTTGGGCTGCCGGCGGTCCGGAAACACCATATATTTT.

The V call is TRBV6-6, the J call TRBJ1-2; D is ambiguous. Germline V gives CDR1 MNHNY, CDR2 SVGAGI (reference sequence). This CDR3 spans 14 amino acids. Between the trimmed V and J ends, which lost 4 bases and 6 bases, there was a span of 15 bases. CDR3 DNA: TGTGCCAGCAGTTCCCTAAGACTCCAGAATGGCTACACCTTC. Protein sequence: CASSSLRLQNGYTF.

This clone was counted between two and nine times. V and J are TRBV27 and TRBJ1-2, with D possibly TRBD1 on 6 matching bases. Germline values: CDR1 MNHEY, CDR2 SMNVEV (reference sequence). V was pared by 5 bases and J by 1 base, with 14 bases between. The CDR3 length is 15 residues. The CDR3 nucleotides are TGTGCCAGCAGTCCACTGAGGGGGGGTAACTATGGCTACACCTTC. Residues: CASSPLRGGNYGYTF.

The chain links TRBV7-2 to TRBJ1-3; the D is unclear. CDR1 and CDR2 from the germline V gene are SGHTA and FQGNSA. The CDR3 consists of 15 residues. Trimming removed 2 bases from V and 4 bases from J, with 12 bases in between. The CDR3 DNA reads TGTGCCAGCAGCTTATCCCCCGGGGTCGGAAACACCATATATTTT. It encodes CASSLSPGVGNTIYF.